The clone carrying this T cell receptor (beta chain) came up many times. Antigen specificity is unknown. CDR1 and CDR2 (germline): SGHRS, YFSETQ. V shed 1 base and J shed 1 base, with 11 bases lying between them. This CDR3 spans 15 amino acids. Study-level findings and limits: The TCR gene usage of tumor memory CD4+ T cells clustered together with blood and lymph node memory CD4+ cells and with lymph node naive CD4+ cells.

Full-length variable regions came from constant-region reverse primers plus semi-nested Nested Universal Primer A PCR. TCRdb called the 5' RACE reads again in MiXCR, with one record for every CDR3 protein. The sample consists of 45,000 to 55,000 distinct CDR3 sequences, approximately 24% of them appearing once. Purified naive CD4+ T cells were depleted of CD25+ Tregs. This clonotype originated in a female donor with breast cancer. The chain uses TRBV5-1 and TRBJ1-1, with D possibly being TRBD1 (6 bases). The sample was tumor-infiltrating naive CD4+ T cells sorted from the breast tumor. Stated subset: naive CD4+ T cells, CD4+CD45RA+CD25-. The chain's CDR3 is CASSLQGPGNTEAFF. CDR3 sequence (DNA): TGCGCCAGCAGCTTGCAGGGGCCGGGGAACACTGAAGCTTTCTTT.